These 10 T cell receptor beta chains were all obtained from the same sample, sequenced in a study of cytomegalovirus exposure and HLA in healthy donors. With 60 Vbeta and 13 Jbeta primers, the PCR was carried out. The repertoire was sequenced with immunoSEQ multiplex PCR; TCRdb's copy has only in-frame clones and lacks some. The table has 150,000 to 250,000 clones, over 75% seen once. The sequenced material came from PBMCs. Receptor source: a boy under 10 years old in good health and CMV-seronegative.

The genes are TRBV5-4 and TRBJ1-2; 10 nucleotides line up with TRBD1. Unmatched junction bases numbered 9, after V lost 4 bases and J lost 6 bases. Germline V lookup: CDR1 SGHNT, CDR2 YYREEE (reference sequence). The CDR3 sequence is 15 residues long. CDR3 bases: TGTGCCAGCAGCCTATACACCGGGACAGGGGATGGCTACACCTTC. Translation: CASSLYTGTGDGYTF.

The chain couples TRBV7-2 to TRBJ1-2; D might be TRBD1 (6 bases). This CDR3 region has 15 residues. The germline gives CDR1 SGHTA, CDR2 FQGNSA. V was cut by 0 bases and J by 10 bases, with 18 bases left in between. CDR3 protein: CASSLADGTPADYTF. The DNA for the CDR3 is TGTGCCAGCAGCTTAGCGGACGGGACACCGGCCGACTACACCTTC.

The gene calls are TRBV18 and TRBJ2-4; the match to TRBD2 covers 8 bases. This CDR3 region has 15 residues. V gave up 1 base and J gave up 1 base; unmatched junction bases: 0. Per germline, CDR1 KGHSH and CDR2 LQKENI. CDR3 loop: CASSPLAGAKNIQYF. The CDR3, as DNA: TGTGCCAGCTCACCACTAGCGGGGGCCAAAAACATTCAGTACTTC.

A remark on this clone: Other DNA sequences in the sample encode the same CDR3. The rearrangement joins TRBV4-1 to TRBJ2-7, with a tentative D call TRBD1 (6 bases). This CDR3 is 15 amino acids long. V gave up 4 bases and J gave up 3 bases, with 16 bases separating them. From germline, CDR1 is MGHRA and CDR2 YSYEKL. Here the CDR3 DNA reads TGCGCCAGCAGCCTTGGGACAAACTTCCTCTACGAGCAGTACTTC. Amino acid sequence: CASSLGTNFLYEQYF.

The chain has TRBV1 and TRBJ2-3; whether TRBD2, the table's D call, matches the DNA was not checked. TRBV1 is a documented pseudogene. This CDR3 region has 20 residues. The CDR3 spells CTSSHAPTSGGAPGTDTQYF. The DNA of the CDR3 is TGCACCAGCAGCCATGCGCCCACTAGCGGGGGGGCCCCAGGCACAGATACGCAGTATTTT.

CDR3 DNA sequence: TGTGCCAGCTCACCCGTCGAGCCCCCTGAAGCTTTCTTT. Translating gives CASSPVEPPEAFF. This sequence joins TRBV18 and TRBJ1-1; no clear D. Per germline, CDR1 KGHSH and CDR2 LQKENI. Between the trimmed V and J ends, which lost 3 bases and 6 bases, there was a span of 11 bases. This CDR3 has 13 amino acids.

The rearrangement uses TRBV6-5 and TRBJ1-2; D is unresolved. V was shortened by 2 bases and J by 7 bases, with 11 bases between the two germline ends. The germline V gene encodes CDR1 MNHEY and CDR2 SVGAGI. The CDR3 is made up of 13 amino acids. The CDR3, as DNA: TGTGCCAGCAGTTACGGGCCCCGGGGTGGCTACACCTTC. Its translation is CASSYGPRGGYTF.

This rearrangement joins TRBV29-1 to TRBJ2-5, with D possibly matching TRBD1 (7 bases). Germline CDR1 is SQVTM and CDR2 is ANQGSEA. The CDR3 runs 14 residues. V lost 6 bases and J 5 bases, leaving 19 bases between the germline ends. The CDR3 is CSVPGDDRAETQYF. DNA for the CDR3: TGCAGCGTGCCGGGGGATGACAGGGCGGAGACCCAGTACTTC. Drawing the rest from reference TRBV29-1 and TRBJ2-5, the complete variable domain is SAVISQKPSRDICQRGTSLTIQCQVDSQVTMMFWYRQQPGQSLTLIATANQGSEATYESGFVIDKFPISRPNLTFSTLTVSNMSPEDSSIYLCSVPGDDRAETQYFGPGTRLLVL.

The chain links TRBV18 to TRBJ2-1; 15 nucleotides match TRBD2. V trimming: 6 bases; J trimming: 10 bases; junction bases outside the gene matches: 10. This CDR3 spans 16 amino acids. Germline assignment: CDR1 KGHSH and CDR2 LQKENI. DNA for the CDR3: TGTGCCAGCTCGCTATACGGACTAGCGGGGGGGCCAGAGCAGTTCTTC. Amino acid sequence: CASSLYGLAGGPEQFF.

V and J are TRBV5-6 and TRBJ1-2; 9 positions match TRBD1. V shed 3 bases and J 5 bases; nucleotides not matched to a gene: 8. Germline loops: CDR1 SGHDT, CDR2 YYEEEE. The CDR3 contains 15 residues. The CDR3 region has the DNA TGTGCCAGCAGCTGGAGGGACAGGGCGGCGTATGGCTACACCTTC. Amino acids: CASSWRDRAAYGYTF.